The 18 T cell receptor beta chains reported below all come from one sample, sequenced in a study of T-cell reconstitution after alpha-beta-depleted transplantation in children. Unique molecular identifiers were built into the TCRbeta library. TCRdb called the PCR reads again in MiXCR, with one record for every CDR3 protein. The repertoire includes 350,000 to 500,000 distinct CDR3 sequences, around 46% of them detected once, and 27% sits in the top ten. Source: PBMCs, taken before TCRalphabeta/CD19-depleted stem cell transplant. The receptors were sampled from a girl aged 2-10 years with aplastic anemia, due to receive a stem cell transplant.

This clonotype was counted ten times or more. The J gene is TRBJ2-5, the V gene TRBV5-1, with D perhaps being TRBD1 or TRBD2 (6 bases each). The ends were cut back, 3 bases at V and 5 bases at J, with 26 bases in the middle. This CDR3 comprises 18 residues. CDR1 and CDR2 (germline): SGHRS, YFSETQ. The CDR3: CASSSWTGAHPQGETQYF. As DNA, the CDR3 is TGCGCCAGCAGCTCGTGGACGGGGGCTCACCCCCAAGGGGAGACCCAGTACTTC.

This clonotype was recorded many times. V and J are TRBV28 and TRBJ1-5; 7 nucleotides agree with TRBD1. CDR1 and CDR2 (germline): MDHEN, SYDVKM. This CDR3 is built from 12 residues. The V segment lost 10 bases and the J segment 5 bases; nucleotides outside the gene matches: 5. CDR3 sequence: CATTGVDQPQHF. The CDR3 DNA follows: TGTGCCACCACAGGGGTTGATCAGCCCCAGCATTTT.

This clonotype was detected many times. This chain joins TRBV5-6 and TRBJ2-3; tentatively, D is TRBD2 (6 bases). The germline gives CDR1 SGHDT, CDR2 YYEEEE. Between the trimmed V and J ends, which lost 3 bases and 2 bases, there was a span of 10 bases. The CDR3 length is 14 residues. The CDR3 loop is CASSWDSFTDTQYF. DNA of the CDR3: TGTGCCAGCAGCTGGGACTCATTCACAGATACGCAGTATTTT.

This CDR3 reads CASGTPNTEAFF. The CDR3 DNA reads as TGTGCCAGCGGAACACCGAACACTGAAGCTTTCTTT. V is TRBV10-3 and J is TRBJ1-1; the D is unclear. Between the trimmed V and J ends, which lost 10 bases and 1 base, there was a span of 10 bases. Germline V gene lookup returns CDR1 ENHRY and CDR2 SYGVKD. The CDR3 runs to 12 residues.

The genes are TRBV11-2 and TRBJ2-5; tentative D call: TRBD1 (6 bases). Germline-derived CDR1 and CDR2 are SGHAT and FQNNGV. Trimming shortened V by 0 bases and J by 5 bases, and 13 bases separated the two germline ends. The CDR3 loop spans 15 amino acids. Written as DNA, the CDR3 is TGTGCCAGCAGCTTAGACCAGGGGCTGCAGGAGACCCAGTACTTC. It translates to CASSLDQGLQETQYF.

The gene calls are TRBV5-4 and TRBJ2-2; 9 bases are a match to TRBD2. Germline V gene data show CDR1 as SGHNT and CDR2 as YYREEE (reference sequence). This CDR3 spans 17 amino acids. V lost 4 bases and J lost 1; bases outside the gene matches: 8. The CDR3 DNA is TGTGCCAGCAGCCCACCGCGGGGGGGCGTGAACACCGGGGAGCTGTTTTTT. The encoded protein is CASSPPRGGVNTGELFF.

This clonotype was observed many times. V is TRBV20-1 and J is TRBJ2-5; perhaps TRBD2 as D (6 bases). The CDR3 has 12 amino acids. The ends were cut back, 3 bases at V and 3 bases at J, with 8 bases in the middle. Germline CDR1 DFQATT, CDR2 SNEGSKA (reference sequence). CDR3 protein: CSASGGEETQYF. For the CDR3, the DNA is TGCAGTGCTAGCGGAGGGGAAGAGACCCAGTACTTC.

The J gene is TRBJ2-5, the V gene TRBV29-1; the D is unclear. The CDR3 consists of 10 residues. V was clipped by 7 bases and J by 5 bases, with 8 bases between them. Per the germline V gene, CDR1 is SQVTM and CDR2 is ANQGSEA. The CDR3 sequence: CSGAWETQYF. CDR3 nucleotides: TGCAGCGGGGCCTGGGAGACCCAGTACTTC.

This clonotype was detected many times. The chain couples TRBV11-2 to TRBJ2-3; maybe TRBD1 (6 bases). Trimming took off 5 bases at V and 4 bases at J, with 13 bases between the two ends. CDR1 is SGHAT, CDR2 FQNNGV, per germline. The CDR3 is 14 amino acids. This CDR3 reads CASSPRQAADTQYF. The CDR3 DNA sequence: TGTGCCAGCAGCCCGCGACAGGCGGCAGATACGCAGTATTTT.

Only a few counts were recorded for this clonotype. The CDR3 DNA reads as TGTGCCAGCGGCCCGGGCAATCAGCCCCAGCATTTT. Amino acids: CASGPGNQPQHF. The chain carries TRBV27 and TRBJ1-5; D gene unclear. The CDR3 covers 12 residues. Germline CDR1 and CDR2: MNHEY and SMNVEV (reference sequence). The V and J ends lost 8 bases and 2 bases respectively, with 7 bases between them.

The V gene is TRBV6-1, the J gene TRBJ2-2; 10 positions match TRBD2. This CDR3 is 14 amino acids long. The ends lost 6 bases at V and 7 bases at J; junction bases unmatched: 5. The germline gives CDR1 MNHNS, CDR2 SASEGT. CDR3 residues: CASSASGRVGELFF. The DNA for the CDR3 is TGTGCCAGCAGCGCTAGCGGGAGAGTCGGGGAGCTGTTTTTT.

This clonotype showed up many times. The V call is TRBV20-1, the J call TRBJ1-4; D is unresolved. Trimming left V 5 bases short and J 5 bases short, with 12 bases between. From germline, CDR1 is DFQATT and CDR2 SNEGSKA (reference sequence). The CDR3 loop spans 13 amino acids. The CDR3 DNA is TGCAGTGCTTCCTTTTCCAGAAATGAAAAACTGTTTTTT. Translation gives CSASFSRNEKLFF.

The genes are TRBV9 and TRBJ2-2; the match to TRBD1 covers 8 bases. The ends lost 0 bases at V and 4 bases at J; junction bases unmatched: 5. CDR3 size: 16 residues. Germline values: CDR1 SGDLS, CDR2 YYNGEE. The CDR3 DNA is TGTGCCAGCAGCGTAGATAGCACAGGGGGCACCGGGGAGCTGTTTTTT. Encoded protein: CASSVDSTGGTGELFF.

The chain carries TRBV28 and TRBJ2-4; 7 positions match TRBD2. The CDR3 is 15 amino acids. Trimming cost V 5 bases and J 1 base; bases outside gene matches: 5. Germline loops: CDR1 MDHEN, CDR2 SYDVKM. CDR3 loop: CASSTAGAAKNIQYF. The CDR3 DNA follows: TGTGCCAGCAGTACCGCGGGAGCGGCCAAAAACATTCAGTACTTC.

This clonotype has more than one count but fewer than ten. The chain has TRBV4-1 and TRBJ1-3; 8 positions agree with TRBD1. The CDR3 loop spans 14 amino acids. Germline V gene lookup returns CDR1 MGHRA and CDR2 YSYEKL. J was trimmed by 4 bases and V by 6 bases; bases with no gene match: 5. The CDR3 DNA sequence: TGCGCCAGCAGTCGGACAGGGCGAGGAAACACCATATATTTT. Translation gives CASSRTGRGNTIYF.

The rearrangement links TRBV19 to TRBJ2-2; unclear D gene. Trimming removed 7 bases from V and 2 bases from J, with 8 bases in between. The CDR3 consists of 13 residues. CDR1 and CDR2 from the germline V gene are LNHDA and SQIVND (reference sequence). Here the CDR3 reads CASTIRNTGELFF. In DNA form, the CDR3 reads TGTGCCAGTACCATTAGAAACACCGGGGAGCTGTTTTTT.

The DNA for the CDR3 is TGCAGTGCTAGAGATATGGGGCGCCCAGAAGCTTTCTTT. Its translation is CSARDMGRPEAFF. The gene calls are TRBV20-1 and TRBJ1-1; TRBD1 is a possible D gene (5 bases). Per the germline V gene, CDR1 is DFQATT and CDR2 is SNEGSKA (reference sequence). The CDR3 loop spans 13 amino acids. Trimming removed 0 bases at V and 8 bases at J, with 13 bases between.

The chain combines TRBV7-9 with TRBJ2-1, with TRBD2 identical over 7 bases. V lost 0 bases, J lost 0 bases, and 2 bases stayed unmatched. CDR1 is SEHNR and CDR2 is FQNEAQ in the germline V gene (reference sequence). The CDR3 covers 16 residues. The DNA of the CDR3 is TGTGCCAGCAGCTTAGCTTGGACTAGCTCCTACAATGAGCAGTTCTTC. As protein: CASSLAWTSSYNEQFF. Full variable domain (outside the CDR3, taken from reference TRBV7-9 and TRBJ2-1): DTGVSQNPRHKITKRGQNVTFRCDPISEHNRLYWYRQTLGQGPEFLTYFQNEAQLEKSRLLSDRFSAERPKGSFSTLEIQRTEQGDSAMYLCASSLAWTSSYNEQFFGPGTRLTVL.